The rows below give T cell receptor beta chains drawn from one sample of a study of OX40 agonist ivuxolimab in advanced cancers. Sequenced by immunoSEQ multiplex PCR; TCRdb stores in-frame clones only, minus some. The sample carries around 56,000 clones, approximately 91% recorded once. The input for sequencing was CD4+ or CD8+ T cells sorted from blood, taken in a trial of the OX40 agonist ivuxolimab. The receptors were gathered from an adult with an advanced solid tumor such as melanoma, head and neck, liver or kidney cancer. Each CDR3 is given with its conserved first and last residue.

TRBV28,CASSGRKEIGIEQYF
TRBV7-9,CASSLVEARVFQETQYF
TRBV4-1,CASSQVRGKIETQYF
TRBV6-5,CASQTGASYEQYF
TRBV19,CASSRRGLDEKLFF
TRBV29-1,CSVEDLGLRAEAFF
TRBV5-4,CASSLNTEAFF
TRBV6-5,CASSYSEELKFDYTF
TRBV27,CASSFWTGVTGELFF
TRBV6-4,CASSESGESSYNEQFF
TRBV27,CASSSSGAQYF
TRBV28,CASSLDRGENQPQHF
TRBV5-1,CASSEGVGTGGLSTGELFF
TRBV10-3,CAISDPLGDYNEQFF
TRBV11-2,CASSLSLVFPYNEQFF
TRBV10-3,CAISPGAYTEAFF
TRBV9,CASSANRDGTGEAFF
TRBV19,CASSRQDYYQETQYF
TRBV4-3,CASSLGTGYYNEQFF
TRBV6-5,CASSYPAGGTDTQYF
TRBV21-1,CASTHAGRNEQFF
TRBV7-2,CASSLVLRSTDTQYF
TRBV5-1,CASSLNSYNEQFF
TRBV4-1,CASSQDRSLLGGYTF
TRBV7-2,CASSLGGRGHQPQHF
TRBV19,CASRPPYGIYGYTF
TRBV5-4,CASSFSGFYGYTF
TRBV10-2,CASSESSRNYEQYF
TRBV5-4,CASSFLGEGYGYTF
TRBV27,CASSILGEGTEAFF
TRBV11-2,CASSRVTSGSVYEQYF